What follows are 6 T cell receptor beta chains derived from one specimen sequenced in a study of beta chain features in type 1 diabetes. Study outcomes and limitations: Moderately but significantly shorter TCRB CDR3s were found in Type 1 diabetes patients in all four CD4+ subsets.

These TCRs are of unknown antigen specificity. What was sequenced were expressed TCRB transcripts, since all of the isolated RNA had been reverse transcribed. Profiled with immunoSEQ multiplex PCR; TCRdb holds only in-frame clones, not every one. This sample has roughly 350,000 clones, with around a tenth found just once. Sequences were obtained from central memory CD4+ T cells from blood. The receptors come from a man in his thirties or forties with type 1 diabetes.

This clone has only a few counts. V and J are TRBV7-2 and TRBJ2-7; 7 nucleotides agree with TRBD1. The trim removed 2 bases at V and 1 base at J, leaving 5 bases unmatched. In germline, CDR1 is SGHTA, CDR2 FQGNSA. This CDR3 has 15 residues. The CDR3 loop reads CASSLIRQGSYEQYF. In DNA, the CDR3 is TGTGCCAGCAGCTTAATTAGACAGGGATCCTACGAGCAGTACTTC.

This clone was counted between two and nine times. The rearrangement links TRBV27 to TRBJ2-5; a weak D match, TRBD2 (5 bases). Per the germline V gene, CDR1 is MNHEY and CDR2 is SMNVEV (reference sequence). The length of the CDR3 is 16 residues. Trimming cost V 1 base and J 1 base, with 13 bases left between them. As DNA, the CDR3 is TGTGCCAGCAGTTTATTTTCGGGCGGGCTCCAAGAGACCCAGTACTTC. It is translated as CASSLFSGGLQETQYF.

The genes are TRBV5-4 and TRBJ2-1; possibly TRBD2 for D (6 bases). There are 14 residues in the CDR3. In germline, CDR1 is SGHNT, CDR2 YYREEE (reference sequence). The V end lost 2 bases, the J end lost 7 bases, and 13 bases lay between the germline ends. For the CDR3, the DNA is TGTGCCAGCAGCTTTAGGCAGGGAGGTAATGAGCAGTTCTTC. Its protein product is CASSFRQGGNEQFF.

In this sample, this clone turned up many times. The chain has TRBV29-1 and TRBJ1-4, with unresolved D. Trimming cost V 6 bases and J 8 bases, with 13 bases left between them. CDR3 size: 12 residues. Germline values: CDR1 SQVTM, CDR2 ANQGSEA. The CDR3 bases are TGCAGCGTCATAGGGAACGAAGAAAAACTGTTTTTT. Translated: CSVIGNEEKLFF.

The CDR3 DNA is TGCGCCAGCAGCCTCCTCGGACAGGGGACCTCTGGAAACACCATATATTTT. Its translation is CASSLLGQGTSGNTIYF. V and J are TRBV5-1 and TRBJ1-3, with 9 bases identical to TRBD1. Germline CDR1 is SGHRS and CDR2 is YFSETQ. The CDR3 has 17 amino acids. V was pared by 4 bases and J by 0 bases, with 8 bases of the junction left unmatched. Drawing the rest from reference TRBV5-1 and TRBJ1-3, the complete variable domain is KAGVTQTPRYLIKTRGQQVTLSCSPISGHRSVSWYQQTPGQGLQFLFEYFSETQRNKGNFPGRFSGRQFSNSRSEMNVSTLELGDSALYLCASSLLGQGTSGNTIYFGEGSWLTVV.

The chain links TRBV7-9 to TRBJ2-3, with 8 bases identical to TRBD2. Germline-derived CDR1 and CDR2 are SEHNR and FQNEAQ (reference sequence). V shed 1 base and J 6 bases; nucleotides not matched to a gene: 6. The CDR3 contains 15 residues. The CDR3 is CASSLGLAPTDTQYF. Written as DNA, the CDR3 is TGTGCCAGCAGCTTAGGACTAGCGCCTACGGATACGCAGTATTTT.